This T cell receptor beta chain was documented in a study of blood T cells in healthy people across ages. Each sample yielded at least 5 micrograms of PBMC total RNA. General study findings and limits: Versus aged donors, long-lived donors had higher diversity and more naive CD4+ cells. Older age coincided with a roughly linear decline in TCR beta diversity per million T cells.

Through a sample-barcoded 5' primer and a J-beta primer mix, a second PCR was run for about 6 to 11 cycles. All cDNA molecules were each tagged by a template-switch adaptor with 12 random nucleotides. One entry per CDR3 protein results from TCRdb running MiXCR on the 5' RACE reads. The table records about 770,000 distinct CDR3 sequences, around 43% of them present only once. Notes on this clonotype: Its antigen is not known.

The sample was blood. This TCR was recovered from a man between 60 and 75 years old in good health.

The CDR3 DNA is TGTGCCAGCAGCTTAGGACAGGGAGCCGAAGAGACCCAGTACTTC. Translation: CASSLGQGAEETQYF. The chain combines TRBV7-8 with TRBJ2-5; 7 nucleotides line up with TRBD1. V lost 1 base and J lost 3; bases outside the gene matches: 5. The CDR3 contains 15 residues. The germline gives CDR1 SGHVS, CDR2 FQNEAQ.